The 7 T cell receptor beta chains in this list originate from one sample, sequenced in a study of CD8 T cells in ankylosing spondylitis. TCRdb reanalysed the 5' RACE reads using MiXCR and keeps one entry per CDR3 protein. The repertoire includes fewer than 35,000 distinct CDR3 sequences, less than 40% of them detected once, and 45% sits in the top ten. Sequencing was done on a sample of synovial fluid, either unsorted or a sorted T cell fraction (not recorded which). These receptors were obtained from a male donor with ankylosing spondylitis.

The chain couples TRBV6-1 to TRBJ2-7, with D possibly TRBD1 on 5 matching bases. The germline CDR1 and CDR2 sequences are MNHNS and SASEGT. The CDR3 runs 14 residues. The ends were cut back, 6 bases at V and 7 bases at J, with 19 bases in the middle. Written as DNA, the CDR3 is TGTGCCAGCAGGAGAGACAGCAGTCCCCTAGAGCAGTACGTC. Protein sequence: CASRRDSSPLEQYV.

This chain joins TRBV12-3 or TRBV12-4 and TRBJ2-1; D is perhaps TRBD2 (5 bases). V shed 6 bases and J shed 5 bases, with 11 bases lying between them. CDR3 length equals 13 residues. CDR3: CASSYQRDNEQFF. The CDR3 nucleotides read TGTGCCAGCAGCTACCAGAGGGACAATGAGCAGTTCTTC.

The J gene is TRBJ2-4, the V gene TRBV2; D perhaps matches TRBD2 (6 bases). The CDR3 is 17 residues long. Trimming stripped 2 bases from V and 1 base from J, with 15 bases between. Germline lookup yields CDR1 SNHLY and CDR2 FYNNEI. CDR3: CASSERWGVGAKNIQYF. The DNA for the CDR3 is TGTGCCAGCAGTGAAAGGTGGGGGGTAGGGGCCAAAAACATTCAGTACTTC. Full variable domain (outside the CDR3, taken from reference TRBV2 and TRBJ2-4): EPEVTQTPSHQVTQMGQEVILRCVPISNHLYFYWYRQILGQKVEFLVSFYNNEISEKSEIFDDQFSVERPDGSNFTLKIRSTKLEDSAMYFCASSERWGVGAKNIQYFGAGTRLSVL.

This chain uses TRBV24-1 with TRBJ2-1, with 9 bases aligning to TRBD2. Germline CDR1 and CDR2: KGHDR and SFDVKD. The V gene end was trimmed by 0 bases and the J gene end by 0 bases; junction bases not matched to a gene: 20. CDR3 length: 23 amino acids. The CDR3 DNA is TGTGCCACCAGTGATTTGCCCCTCTATCGGCAGCGGGAGGAAGGGATCTCCTACAATGAGCAGTTCTTC. Translating gives CATSDLPLYRQREEGISYNEQFF.

V and J are TRBV4-2 and TRBJ2-1; no firm D call. This CDR3 region has 11 residues. CDR1 is LGHNA, CDR2 YNFKEQ, per germline. Trimming left V 1 base short and J 9 bases short, with 4 bases between. The CDR3: CASSQVGEQFF. The CDR3 DNA reads as TGTGCCAGCAGCCAAGTTGGTGAGCAGTTCTTC.

The genes are TRBV27 and TRBJ1-5; D remains ambiguous. The V gene's germline CDR1 is MNHEY and CDR2 SMNVEV (reference sequence). Trimming removed 4 bases at V and 4 bases at J, with 8 bases between. The CDR3 is 13 residues long. The CDR3 sequence is CASSWTPNQPQHF. In DNA form, the CDR3 reads TGTGCCAGCAGTTGGACCCCAAATCAGCCCCAGCATTTT.

The sample holds one count of this clonotype. This sequence joins TRBV20-1 and TRBJ2-7; 9 bases match TRBD1. V was clipped by 4 bases and J by 0 bases; unmatched bases: 4. This CDR3 contains 14 residues. Germline lookup yields CDR1 DFQATT and CDR2 SNEGSKA (reference sequence). This CDR3 reads CSAMDRGISYEQYF. The CDR3 DNA follows: TGCAGTGCTATGGACAGGGGAATCTCCTACGAGCAGTACTTC.